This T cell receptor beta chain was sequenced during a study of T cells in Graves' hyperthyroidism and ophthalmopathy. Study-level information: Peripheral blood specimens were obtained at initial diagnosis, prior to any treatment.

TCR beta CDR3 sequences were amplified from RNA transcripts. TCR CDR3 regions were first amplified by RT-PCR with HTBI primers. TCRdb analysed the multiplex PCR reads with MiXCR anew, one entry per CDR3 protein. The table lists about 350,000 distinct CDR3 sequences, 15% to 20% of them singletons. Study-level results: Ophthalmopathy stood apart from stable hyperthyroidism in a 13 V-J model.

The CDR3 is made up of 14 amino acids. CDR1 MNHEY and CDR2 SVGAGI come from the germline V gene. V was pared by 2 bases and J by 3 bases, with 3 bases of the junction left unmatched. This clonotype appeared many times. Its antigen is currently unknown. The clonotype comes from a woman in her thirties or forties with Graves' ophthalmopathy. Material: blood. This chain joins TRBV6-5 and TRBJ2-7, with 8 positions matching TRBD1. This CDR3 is CASSYTGTGYEQYF. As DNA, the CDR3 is TGTGCCAGCAGTTACACCGGGACAGGCTACGAGCAGTACTTC.